This passage covers 21 T cell receptor beta chains from one sample sequenced in a study of T cell clusters in autoimmune cytopenias (dated by TCRdb to about 2019). Per sample, approximately 270 ng of peripheral blood genomic DNA, 35,000 to 45,000 genome equivalents, was used for TRB amplification. The instrument given in TCRdb is Illumina MiSeq. Multiplex PCR with a touch-down protocol amplified TRB rearrangements, with the TRB-A and TRB-B primer pools combined in a single tube. Reprocessed by TCRdb, the reads give a single entry per CDR3 protein sequence, without DNA. This specimen's table enumerates about 5,600 distinct CDR3 sequences. About 2.7% of the sample rests with the top ten. This sample also belongs to another study, concerning T cell repertoires in aging, cancer and after chemotherapy.

The sample was peripheral blood. These receptors all stem from a human donor in good health.

This clonotype is deemed medium-sized by its frequency. The chain couples TRBV19 to TRBJ2-6; the TCRdb call, TRBD1, lacks DNA for checking. The CDR3 runs 19 residues. Germline CDR1 and CDR2: LNHDA and SQIVND (reference sequence). The CDR3 sequence: CASSLQPGTGISGANVLTF.

By frequency, this clonotype registers medium-sized. The rearrangement links TRBV7-6 to TRBJ2-7; TCRdb's D call of TRBD1 is untestable without DNA. There are 15 residues in the CDR3. Germline V gene data show CDR1 as SGHVS and CDR2 as FNYEAQ. Here the CDR3 reads CASSYRGTGSYEQYF.

Considering frequency, this clonotype is medium-sized (0.01 to 0.1%). The chain carries TRBV5-4 and TRBJ1-2. Per germline, CDR1 SGHNT and CDR2 YYREEE (reference sequence). The CDR3 runs 15 residues. CDR3 sequence: CASSLGNRELYGYTF.

Measured by frequency, this clonotype is medium-sized (0.01 to 0.1%). The chain joins TRBV29-1 to TRBJ2-1. Germline V gives CDR1 SQVTM, CDR2 ANQGSEA. This CDR3 has 14 amino acids. The CDR3 loop reads CSVAYLRVENEQFF.

J is TRBJ1-6 and V is TRBV27. The germline V gene has CDR1 MNHEY and CDR2 SMNVEV (reference sequence). This CDR3 spans 15 amino acids. CDR3 sequence reads: CASSLTGSYNSPLHF.

This clonotype is identified as medium-sized from frequency. This chain links TRBV27 with TRBJ2-7; with no DNA, the TCRdb D assignment of TRBD1 cannot be verified. The CDR3 runs to 15 residues. Germline V CDR1 and CDR2: MNHEY, SMNVEV (reference sequence). CDR3 sequence reads: CASSSWRDTRQVRYF.

The chain employs TRBV21-1 and TRBJ2-7; there is no DNA to check the TCRdb D call of TRBD1. TRBV21-1 corresponds to a pseudogene. This CDR3 has 15 residues. CDR3: CASSKDQGHFDEQYF.

By frequency, this clonotype registers medium-sized (0.01 to 0.1%). V usage is TRBV5-5 and J usage is TRBJ1-4; the TCRdb call, TRBD1, lacks DNA for checking. This CDR3 contains 18 residues. Per germline, CDR1 SGHKS and CDR2 YYEKEE (reference sequence). The CDR3 region is CASSFRNIPGGTNEKLFF.

V gene TRBV12-3 or TRBV12-4 combines with J gene TRBJ1-2; the D call of TRBD1 rests on TCRdb alone, since no DNA is present to check it. This CDR3 comprises 16 residues. CDR3 region: CASSLALRGRDYGYTF.

By frequency, this clonotype registers medium-sized. The V and J genes are TRBV19 and TRBJ1-2; without DNA, the TCRdb call of TRBD1 cannot be checked. CDR1 is LNHDA and CDR2 is SQIVND in the germline V gene (reference sequence). The CDR3 is 13 residues long. This CDR3 is CASSLGQGDGYTF.

Frequency places this clonotype as medium-sized (0.01 to 0.1%). The chain uses TRBV6-5 and TRBJ2-7. The CDR3 runs to 13 residues. Germline V gives CDR1 MNHEY, CDR2 SVGAGI. The CDR3 loop is CASSRKEAYEQYF.

The gene calls are TRBV10-3 and TRBJ2-3. The length of the CDR3 is 14 residues. Germline lookup yields CDR1 ENHRY and CDR2 SYGVKD. CDR3 sequence reads: CAISDLGPTDTQYF.

By frequency, this clonotype registers medium-sized. CDR3 residues: CASSPRGGGNDQPQHF. This chain connects TRBV18 to TRBJ1-5; the TCRdb D gene call, TRBD1, has no DNA to confirm it. Germline CDR1 and CDR2: KGHSH and LQKENI. The CDR3 contains 16 residues.

The CDR3 reads CASSYSPGLAGNEQYF. The rearrangement links TRBV6-5 to TRBJ2-7; TCRdb calls TRBD2, which cannot be checked without DNA. The germline V gene encodes CDR1 MNHEY and CDR2 SVGAGI. The CDR3 consists of 16 residues.

This clonotype counts as medium-sized by frequency. The chain combines TRBV29-1 with TRBJ2-1; TCRdb lists TRBD2, though no DNA is available to test this call. The V gene's germline CDR1 is SQVTM and CDR2 ANQGSEA. The CDR3 sequence is 16 residues long. CDR3 region: CSVEGTSSYSYNEQFF.

V gene TRBV6-6 combines with J gene TRBJ2-1; TCRdb selects TRBD2, and the lack of DNA leaves this call unchecked. This CDR3 spans 16 amino acids. Germline V gene data show CDR1 as MNHNY and CDR2 as SVGAGI (reference sequence). CDR3 residues: CASSFTTSGVMNEQFF.

V usage is TRBV30 and J usage is TRBJ1-3; TCRdb's D gene call, TRBD1, goes unchecked for lack of DNA. The CDR3 totals 15 residues. Germline CDR1 is GTSNPN and CDR2 is SVGIG (reference sequence). CDR3 protein: CAWGKGTGPGNTIYF.

The chain recombines TRBV6-5 with TRBJ1-6; TCRdb names TRBD1, which stays unverified in the absence of DNA. The germline V gene encodes CDR1 MNHEY and CDR2 SVGAGI. The CDR3 is 16 amino acids. The CDR3 loop is CASSFDRASSNSPLHF.

Measured by frequency, this clonotype is medium-sized. V and J are TRBV5-4 and TRBJ2-3; TCRdb calls TRBD1, which cannot be checked without DNA. CDR1 SGHNT and CDR2 YYREEE come from the germline V gene (reference sequence). The length of the CDR3 is 16 residues. The CDR3 protein is CASSLTWTGATDTQYF.

The chain employs TRBV5-1 and TRBJ2-7. Germline V gene lookup returns CDR1 SGHRS and CDR2 YFSETQ. This CDR3 has 14 residues. The CDR3 here is CASSLTVESSEQYF.

This clonotype is deemed medium-sized by its frequency. V usage is TRBV6-5 and J usage is TRBJ2-5. In germline, CDR1 is MNHEY, CDR2 SVGAGI. The CDR3 loop spans 11 amino acids. CDR3 in amino acids: CASSYRETQYF.